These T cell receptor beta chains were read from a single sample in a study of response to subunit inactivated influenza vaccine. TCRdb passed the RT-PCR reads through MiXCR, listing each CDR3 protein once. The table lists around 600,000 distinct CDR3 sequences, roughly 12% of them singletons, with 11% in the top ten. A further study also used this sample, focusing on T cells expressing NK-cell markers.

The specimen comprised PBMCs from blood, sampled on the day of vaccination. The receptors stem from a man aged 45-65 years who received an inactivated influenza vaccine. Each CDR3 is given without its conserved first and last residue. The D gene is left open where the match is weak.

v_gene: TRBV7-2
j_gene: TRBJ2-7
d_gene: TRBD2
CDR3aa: ASSLQAGYEQY

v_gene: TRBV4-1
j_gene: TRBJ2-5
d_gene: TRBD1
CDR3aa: ASSQNPGQVQETQY

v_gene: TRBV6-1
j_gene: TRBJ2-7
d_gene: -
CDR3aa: ASSRGQAFGEQY

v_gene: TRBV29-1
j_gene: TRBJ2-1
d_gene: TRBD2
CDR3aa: SVVPSGGNEQF

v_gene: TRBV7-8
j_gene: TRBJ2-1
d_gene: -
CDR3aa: AITRGSRAMVGVVDEQF

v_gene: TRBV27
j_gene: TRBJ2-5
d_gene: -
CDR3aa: ASSFIRLGASTGTQY

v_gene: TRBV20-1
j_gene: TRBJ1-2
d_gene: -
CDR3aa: SARGGGTNYGYT

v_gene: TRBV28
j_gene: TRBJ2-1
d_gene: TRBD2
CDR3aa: ASSPLTSGNEQF

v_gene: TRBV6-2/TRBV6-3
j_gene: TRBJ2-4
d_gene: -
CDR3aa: ASSPQGVENIQY

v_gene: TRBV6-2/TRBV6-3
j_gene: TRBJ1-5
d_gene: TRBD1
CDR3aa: ATSRTGMGNQPQH

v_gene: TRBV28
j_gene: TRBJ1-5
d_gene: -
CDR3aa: ASSSIWGYSNQPQH

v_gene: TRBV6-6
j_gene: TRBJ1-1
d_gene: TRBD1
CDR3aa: AIRGTGGTEAF

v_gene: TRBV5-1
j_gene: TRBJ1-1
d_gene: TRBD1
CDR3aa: ASSLGRDRILNTEAF

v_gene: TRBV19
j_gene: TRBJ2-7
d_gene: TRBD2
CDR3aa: ASSIRRTSGGREQY

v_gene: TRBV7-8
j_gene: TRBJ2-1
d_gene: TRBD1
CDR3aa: ASTPPGQGAYSEQF

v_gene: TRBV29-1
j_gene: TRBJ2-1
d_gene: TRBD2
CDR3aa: SVNDLAGGPF

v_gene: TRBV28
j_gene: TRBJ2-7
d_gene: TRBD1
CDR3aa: ASSYPGTGYEQY

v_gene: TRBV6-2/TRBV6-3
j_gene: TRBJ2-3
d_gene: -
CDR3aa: ASSHLPPGTQY

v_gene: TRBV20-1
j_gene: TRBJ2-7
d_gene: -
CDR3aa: SATNTYEQY

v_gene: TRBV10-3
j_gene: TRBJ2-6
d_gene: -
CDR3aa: AITSGGGTGANVLT

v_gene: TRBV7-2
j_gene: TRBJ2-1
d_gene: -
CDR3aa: ASSLARQTNEQF

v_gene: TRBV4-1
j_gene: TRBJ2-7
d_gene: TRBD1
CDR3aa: ASSHQDRGGYEQY

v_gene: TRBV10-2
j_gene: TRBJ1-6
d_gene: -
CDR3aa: ASSLAYNSHLH

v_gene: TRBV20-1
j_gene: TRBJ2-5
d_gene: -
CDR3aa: SARALRETQY

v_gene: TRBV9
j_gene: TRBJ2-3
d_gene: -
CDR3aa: ASSVEATGTSSDTQY

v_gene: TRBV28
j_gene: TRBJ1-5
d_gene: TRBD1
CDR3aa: ASSPLGTGNQPQH

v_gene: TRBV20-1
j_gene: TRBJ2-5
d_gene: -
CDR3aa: SASWAGQETQY

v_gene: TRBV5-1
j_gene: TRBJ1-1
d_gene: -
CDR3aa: ASSLQDLGNTEAF

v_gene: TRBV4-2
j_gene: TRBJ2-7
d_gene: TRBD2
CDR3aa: ASSRGLAGNEQY

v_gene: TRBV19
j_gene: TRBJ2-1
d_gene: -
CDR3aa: ASGGRQGAREQF

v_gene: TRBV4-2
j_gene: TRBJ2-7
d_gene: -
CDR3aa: ASSQGQGRETYEQY

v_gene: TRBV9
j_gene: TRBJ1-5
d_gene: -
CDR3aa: ASSVSGNQPQH

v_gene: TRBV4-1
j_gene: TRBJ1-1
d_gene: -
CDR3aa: ASSRETRNTEAF

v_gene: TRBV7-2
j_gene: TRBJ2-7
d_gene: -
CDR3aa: ASSGMTRDYSYEQY

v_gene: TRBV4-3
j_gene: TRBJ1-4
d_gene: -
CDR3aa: ASSQEGRVNEKLF

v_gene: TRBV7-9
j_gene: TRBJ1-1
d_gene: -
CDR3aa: ASTIKSGDTEAF

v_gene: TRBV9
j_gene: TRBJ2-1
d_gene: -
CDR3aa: ASSVGLDYNEQF

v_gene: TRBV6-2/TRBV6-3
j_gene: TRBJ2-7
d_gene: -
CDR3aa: ASSYHGGGEQY

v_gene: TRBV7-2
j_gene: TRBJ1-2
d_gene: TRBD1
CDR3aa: ASSVGQGAGYGYT

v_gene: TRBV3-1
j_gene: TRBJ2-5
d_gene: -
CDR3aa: ASSQFEGPQETQY

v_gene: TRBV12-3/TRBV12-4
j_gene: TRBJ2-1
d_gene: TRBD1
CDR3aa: ASKPRGQGSHNEQF